This section outlines one T cell receptor (beta chain) sequence together with its context. Its antigen is still unknown. Base qualities are not recorded, but no much larger clone differs from it by a single base. Explained via the paper, the time point label denotes: pre-treatment sample, taken before nivolumab and TIL therapy. Adults with stage 4 NSCLC were enrolled in a dual-center phase I trial from 2017 to early 2020. The samples were obtained from a phase I trial that was single-arm and open-label and tested tumor-infiltrating lymphocyte therapy combined with nivolumab in advanced non-small cell lung cancer. Blood mononuclear cells from EDTA tubes were separated on a Ficoll gradient and snap-frozen as pellets, and DNA was extracted from the cells using a Qiagen mini-prep kit. TCR beta CDR3 regions were amplified from genomic DNA with the immunoSEQ v3 hsTCRB kit using bias-controlled multiplex PCR. The TCR libraries were sequenced on an Illumina NextSeq 500 to approximately 2.1 million read pairs for survey level or about 4.5-6 million read pairs for deep level. The original pipeline was this. V, D and J genes were assigned, non-productive sequences were removed, and clonality was reported by immunoSEQ Analyzer software. Repertoires were compared using productive Simpson clonality and Morisita overlap index of productive TRB rearrangements between infused TIL and blood. The absolute count of a clonotype in blood was estimated by multiplying the lymphocyte count by the CD3+ fraction and by the productive frequency of the clone. Not all clones reach the TCRdb copy of this immuneACCESS table, which keeps in-frame sequences only. Checked studies attribute under half of the gap to unresolved V genes and leave the rest unexplained. V and J calls plus clone size are reproduced from that table; the DNA served to infer D and trimming. Recorded for this sample are tens of thousands of clones; roughly 80% of them occurred a single time. The top ten hold under 7% of the sample.

This sample is drawn from a study of TIL therapy for anti-PD-1-resistant metastatic lung cancer (dated by TCRdb to about 2021). Regarding the study in general: Before any PD-1/PD-L1 blockade was given, tumors were harvested, nivolumab was then administered, and patients who progressed went on to receive lymphodepletion, an infusion of expanded TIL, and IL-2. Among the enrolled patients, the median age was roughly 50 years (range roughly 35-80), and the median tumor PD-L1 proportion score was less than 6.5%. The cohort was composed predominantly of lung adenocarcinoma, with a few EGFR-mutant and two ALK-rearranged tumors included, and half of patients were identified as current or former smokers. A median non-synonymous tumor mutation burden of around 1.5 mutations per megabase was determined across the cohort by whole-exome sequencing. T cell receptor beta sequencing of tumor and peripheral blood served to follow clonotypes across the tumor, the expanded TIL product, and serial blood samples.

Broader findings and caveats from the paper: Because the cohort was highly selected, with more treatment-naive, never-smoker and oncogene-addicted patients than is typical, generalizability is limited. The study protocol defined all tumor marker inferences as exploratory. The baseline peripheral repertoire was partially replaced by infused TIL clonotypes, which then decayed over months, and no apparent association between persistence and response was found.

The germline V gene sets CDR1 to MNHEY and CDR2 to SVGAGI. The CDR3 starts with the cysteine, ends with the phenylalanine, and has 14 residues. Only the CDR3 portion is preserved as DNA: 42 bases, with reading frame beginning at the first base. Relative to germline, V is missing 2 bases and J is missing 6 bases, with 6 bases of the junction outside any gene match. This chain is built from TRBV6-5 and TRBJ2-7, and 8 bases in between align with TRBD1. The origin of this receptor is a person between 25 and 79 years old with non-small cell lung cancer. This material consisted of blood, taken at baseline. The DNA sequence reads TGTGCCAGCAGTTACGGACAGGGATCCCGCGAGCAGTACTTC. Its coded protein is CASSYGQGSREQYF.